The rows below give T cell receptor beta chains drawn from one sample of a study of shared clonotypes between healthy human individuals. Libraries were prepared by immunoSEQ multiplex PCR; TCRdb keeps only in-frame clonotypes and omits some of them. The table includes 2 million or so clones, 85% to 95% detected once. Sequenced: naive CD4+ T cells sorted from blood. Receptor source: a man younger than 35 in good health. CDR3s include the opening cysteine and the closing phenylalanine or tryptophan. The order of the fields is V gene, J gene, clone size, D gene, CDR3 protein, CDR3 DNA. D genes are given only for firm matches. Only some rows state a clone size, as once, few, many or a class for expanded clones.

TRBV2,TRBJ2-7,NA,TRBD2,CASSAKGLAGVEQYF,TGTGCCAGCAGTGCTAAGGGGCTAGCGGGAGTCGAGCAGTACTTC
TRBV5-6,TRBJ2-7,NA,NA,CASSPAGIYEQYF,TGTGCCAGCAGCCCGGCAGGTATCTACGAGCAGTACTTC
TRBV19,TRBJ2-7,NA,TRBD2,CASSIGGTASYEQYF,TGTGCCAGTAGTATCGGGGGGACCGCCTCCTACGAGCAGTACTTC
TRBV7-2,TRBJ1-2,once,TRBD1,CASSKRTGLSYTF,TGTGCCAGCAGCAAAAGGACAGGGTTGAGCTACACCTTC
TRBV5-1,TRBJ2-2,NA,TRBD1,CASSLVQGAAGELFF,TGCGCCAGCAGCTTGGTTCAGGGGGCCGCCGGGGAGCTGTTTTTT
TRBV7-2,TRBJ1-1,NA,NA,CASSFVQGRTEAFF,TGTGCCAGCAGCTTCGTACAGGGACGAACTGAAGCTTTCTTT
TRBV4-3,TRBJ2-1,NA,TRBD2,CASSQDVLAGGYEQFF,TGCGCCAGCAGCCAAGATGTTTTAGCGGGAGGGTATGAGCAGTTCTTC
TRBV9,TRBJ1-2,NA,NA,CASSVVGVNGYTF,TGTGCCAGCAGCGTAGTGGGGGTTAATGGCTACACCTTC
TRBV6-5,TRBJ2-1,NA,NA,CASSYTAVSNEQFF,TGTGCCAGCAGTTATACAGCCGTTAGCAATGAGCAGTTCTTC
TRBV29-1,TRBJ2-3,once,NA,CSVDVGATDTQYF,TGCAGCGTTGACGTGGGGGCCACAGATACGCAGTATTTT
TRBV2,TRBJ1-6,NA,NA,CASSTAGSSYNSPLHF,TGTGCCAGCAGTACGGCAGGGAGCTCCTATAATTCACCCCTCCACTTT
TRBV6-5,TRBJ1-3,NA,TRBD1,CACSGGFSGNTIYF,TGTGCCTGCTCAGGGGGGTTCTCTGGAAACACCATATATTTT
TRBV7-2,TRBJ2-1,NA,TRBD2,CASSLQTSGYNEQFF,TGTGCCAGCAGCTTACAGACTAGCGGGTACAATGAGCAGTTCTTC
TRBV5-1,TRBJ2-7,NA,NA,CASRWAEAAHYEQYF,TGCGCCAGCCGCTGGGCTGAGGCAGCCCACTACGAGCAGTACTTC
TRBV5-1,TRBJ1-1,NA,NA,CASSFEGGSNTEAFF,TGCGCCAGCAGCTTTGAGGGGGGATCCAACACTGAAGCTTTCTTT
TRBV6-5,TRBJ1-1,NA,NA,CASSWEVIPEAFF,TGTGCCAGCAGTTGGGAGGTAATACCTGAAGCTTTCTTT
TRBV29-1,TRBJ2-3,NA,NA,CSVDPVDTQYF,TGCAGCGTGGACCCCGTCGATACGCAGTATTTT
TRBV5-6,TRBJ2-1,once,NA,CASSQGTIRYNEQFF,TGTGCCAGCAGCCAAGGGACAATCCGATACAATGAGCAGTTCTTC
TRBV7-9,TRBJ2-7,NA,NA,CASSPTPVNSIGGSEQYF,TGTGCCAGCAGCCCGACGCCCGTGAACTCCATTGGGGGTTCCGAGCAGTACTTC
TRBV5-1,TRBJ1-5,few,TRBD1,CASSLGTGGNQPQHF,TGCGCCAGCAGCTTGGGGACAGGGGGCAATCAGCCCCAGCATTTT
TRBV11-2,TRBJ2-7,NA,NA,CASSLDGYEQYF,TGTGCCAGCAGCTTAGATGGGTACGAGCAGTACTTC
TRBV11-2,TRBJ1-3,NA,NA,CASSLAGGKTGNTIYF,TGTGCCAGCAGCTTAGCTGGAGGCAAAACTGGAAACACCATATATTTT
TRBV4-3,TRBJ1-2,NA,TRBD1,CASSQETGAVNYGYTF,TGCGCCAGCAGCCAGGAGACAGGGGCTGTCAACTATGGCTACACCTTC
TRBV25-1,TRBJ2-5,NA,NA,CASSDWGRETQYF,TGTGCCAGCAGTGATTGGGGAAGAGAGACCCAGTACTTC
TRBV6-6,TRBJ1-2,NA,NA,CASGREGGYGYTF,TGTGCCAGCGGGCGAGAGGGTGGCTATGGCTACACCTTC
TRBV5-1,TRBJ2-5,NA,TRBD2,CASSLDPGGPKTQYF,TGCGCCAGCAGCTTGGATCCGGGAGGCCCAAAGACCCAGTACTTC
TRBV19,TRBJ2-1,NA,TRBD1,CASTTTGTGNLGNEQFF,TGTGCCAGTACTACCACGGGGACAGGGAACCTTGGCAATGAGCAGTTCTTC
TRBV29-1,TRBJ2-7,NA,NA,CSVGSRLATYEQYF,TGCAGCGTGGGGTCGAGGCTAGCAACCTACGAGCAGTACTTC
TRBV6-1,TRBJ1-1,NA,NA,CASTSDRNTEAFF,TGTGCCAGCACTTCGGACAGGAACACTGAAGCTTTCTTT
TRBV5-1,TRBJ1-5,NA,TRBD1,CASNYTGAGGNQPQHF,TGCGCCAGCAACTACACAGGGGCGGGTGGCAATCAGCCCCAGCATTTT
TRBV19,TRBJ2-2,NA,TRBD2,CASAESGGQTGELFF,TGTGCCAGTGCTGAAAGCGGGGGTCAAACCGGGGAGCTGTTTTTT
TRBV30,TRBJ2-3,NA,NA,CAWSVGGSTDTQYF,TGTGCCTGGAGTGTGGGGGGTAGCACAGATACGCAGTATTTT
TRBV29-1,TRBJ1-4,NA,NA,CSVEDWPLTGKLFF,TGCAGCGTTGAAGACTGGCCTCTTACAGGAAAACTGTTTTTT
TRBV19,TRBJ2-5,NA,TRBD1,CASSIDQGAGRETQYF,TGTGCCAGTAGTATAGACCAGGGGGCGGGGAGAGAGACCCAGTACTTC
TRBV5-1,TRBJ2-1,NA,NA,CASSLGEIGQFF,TGCGCCAGCAGCTTGGGAGAGATCGGGCAGTTCTTC
TRBV9,TRBJ1-5,NA,NA,CASSVEGGGQPQHF,TGTGCCAGCAGCGTAGAAGGTGGTGGTCAGCCCCAGCATTTT
TRBV5-6,TRBJ2-7,NA,NA,CASSLDSQGIFGEQYF,TGTGCCAGCAGCTTGGACTCCCAGGGGATATTCGGCGAGCAGTACTTC
TRBV19,TRBJ2-4,NA,TRBD2,CASSIEPGTSGVKNIQYF,TGTGCCAGTAGTATAGAACCCGGGACTAGCGGGGTAAAAAACATTCAGTACTTC
TRBV11-2,TRBJ2-7,NA,TRBD1,CASSSIHRDRRLYEQYF,TGTGCCAGCAGCTCAATACACCGGGACAGAAGATTATACGAGCAGTACTTC
TRBV15,TRBJ1-1,NA,TRBD1,CATSRYQGETEAFF,TGTGCCACCAGCAGATATCAGGGGGAGACTGAAGCTTTCTTT
TRBV6-1,TRBJ1-2,NA,NA,CASSNPTNYGYTF,TGTGCCAGCAGTAACCCTACGAACTATGGCTACACCTTC
TRBV4-3,TRBJ2-2,once,TRBD1,CASSPDRGLLAGELFF,TGCGCCAGCAGCCCTGACAGGGGTCTGTTGGCCGGGGAGCTGTTTTTT
TRBV29-1,TRBJ2-7,few,TRBD1,CSALHGTGTYEQYF,TGCAGCGCCCTTCACGGGACAGGGACCTACGAGCAGTACTTC
TRBV6-1,TRBJ1-2,NA,TRBD1,CASSAPDRGANYGYTF,TGTGCCAGCAGTGCGCCCGACAGGGGAGCTAACTATGGCTACACCTTC
TRBV7-2,TRBJ2-7,NA,NA,CASSFYEGGYEQYF,TGTGCCAGCAGCTTTTACGAGGGGGGCTACGAGCAGTACTTC